The 30 T cell receptor beta chains presented below share a single source sample, sequenced in a study of cytomegalovirus exposure and HLA in healthy donors. A multiplex PCR was run with 60 Vbeta primers and 13 Jbeta primers. Only in-frame clones appear in the TCRdb table, and some are missing; sequencing was by immunoSEQ multiplex PCR. Here the sample spans about 130,000 clones, roughly 75% being singletons. The sequenced sample was PBMCs. The receptor set was obtained from a woman aged 45-65 years in good health and CMV-seronegative.

J is TRBJ2-1 and V is TRBV27, with 9 bases fitting TRBD2. After removal of 3 bases from V and 4 bases from J, the junction contained 10 bases not matched to a gene. Per the germline V gene, CDR1 is MNHEY and CDR2 is SMNVEV (reference sequence). The CDR3 has 17 amino acids. The CDR3 protein is CASSFSLAGVGYNEQFF. DNA for the CDR3: TGTGCCAGCAGTTTCTCCTTAGCGGGAGTGGGGTACAATGAGCAGTTCTTC.

The chain employs TRBV5-4 and TRBJ2-7, with D maybe TRBD1 (7 bases). In germline, CDR1 is SGHNT, CDR2 YYREEE (reference sequence). The V end was cut by 3 bases, the J end by 4 bases, with 17 bases between. This CDR3 has 15 amino acids. The CDR3 bases are TGTGCCAGCAGCTCCGTGACGACAGGGAGGTACGAGCAGTACTTC. It encodes CASSSVTTGRYEQYF. The full variable domain, rest sourced from reference TRBV5-4 and TRBJ2-7, is ETGVTQSPTHLIKTRGQQVTLRCSSQSGHNTVSWYQQALGQGPQFIFQYYREEENGRGNFPPRFSGLQFPNYSSELNVNALELDDSALYLCASSSVTTGRYEQYFGPGTRLTVT.

V gene TRBV4-2 combines with J gene TRBJ1-5; 7 bases fit TRBD1. Germline assignment: CDR1 LGHNA and CDR2 YNFKEQ. V lost 4 bases, J lost 0 bases, and 15 bases stayed unmatched. CDR3 length equals 19 residues. CDR3 region: CASSPQFAGTANSNQPQHF. The CDR3 DNA is TGTGCCAGCAGCCCCCAATTCGCCGGGACAGCTAATAGCAATCAGCCCCAGCATTTT.

This chain uses TRBV6-5 with TRBJ2-3, with 7 nucleotides matching TRBD2. This CDR3 is built from 13 residues. CDR1 and CDR2 (germline): MNHEY, SVGAGI. V trimming: 7 bases; J trimming: 3 bases; junction bases outside the gene matches: 4. The CDR3 nucleotides are TGTGCCAGCACCGCGGGAGAGACAGATACGCAGTATTTT. Translating gives CASTAGETDTQYF.

The chain is built from TRBV9 and TRBJ1-6, with a possible D match to TRBD1 (6 bases). V was pared by 4 bases and J by 9 bases, with 20 bases between. Germline V gives CDR1 SGDLS, CDR2 YYNGEE. The CDR3 has 16 residues. CDR3 in DNA: TGTGCCAGCAGCCCTCAAAGGGGGGGTTTTGGTTCACCCCTCCACTTT. Encoded protein: CASSPQRGGFGSPLHF. Looking up the rest from reference TRBV9 and TRBJ1-6 gives the full variable domain: DSGVTQTPKHLITATGQRVTLRCSPRSGDLSVYWYQQSLDQGLQFLIQYYNGEERAKGNILERFSAQQFPDLHSELNLSSLELGDSALYFCASSPQRGGFGSPLHFGNGTRLTVT.

In the case of this clone: At one end, the junction sequence differs from germline, possibly due to a read error. The chain employs TRBV2 and TRBJ2-7; maybe TRBD2 (6 bases). CDR3 length: 14 residues. Germline V gives CDR1 SNHLY, CDR2 FYNNEI. The CDR3, as DNA: TGTGCCAGCAGTGAAGCGCTCTGGGCGGGATCCCTCCTCTTC. Protein product: CASSEALWAGSLLF.

As for this clone: A clone one base away is much larger, so this may be a read error. At the DNA level, this CDR3 is encoded by other sequences in the same sample as well. The V gene is TRBV5-1, the J gene TRBJ1-3; perhaps TRBD1 as D (5 bases). CDR1 and CDR2 from the germline V gene are SGHRS and YFSETQ. The CDR3 has 18 amino acids. The CDR3 region has the DNA TGCGCCAGTAGCTCCACCCCAGGGTCTCAACCCTCTGGAAACACCATATATTTT. It yields the protein CASSSTPGSQPSGNTIYF. The full variable domain, in which reference TRBV5-1 and TRBJ1-3 provide the parts outside the CDR3, is KAGVTQTPRYLIKTRGQQVTLSCSPISGHRSVSWYQQTPGQGLQFLFEYFSETQRNKGNFPGRFSGRQFSNSRSEMNVSTLELGDSALYLCASSSTPGSQPSGNTIYFGEGSWLTVV.

The V and J genes are TRBV30 and TRBJ1-1; D might be TRBD1 (5 bases). CDR1 is GTSNPN, CDR2 SVGIG, per germline (reference sequence). V lost 0 bases and J 3 bases, leaving 8 bases between the germline ends. The CDR3 spans 13 residues. CDR3 in amino acids: CAWSVGVYTEAFF. CDR3 DNA: TGTGCCTGGAGTGTAGGGGTCTACACTGAAGCTTTCTTT.

This chain links TRBV7-8 with TRBJ2-5, with D hard to call. This CDR3 comprises 15 residues. Trimming shortened V by 7 bases and J by 3 bases, and 18 bases separated the two germline ends. Germline CDR1 reads SGHVS; CDR2 reads FQNEAQ. CDR3: CASTLSVLSKETQYF. In nucleotides, the CDR3 is TGTGCCAGCACGTTGAGTGTTTTAAGTAAAGAGACCCAGTACTTC. Together with reference TRBV7-8 and TRBJ2-5, the CDR3 gives the full variable domain: GAGVSQSPRYKVAKRGQDVALRCDPISGHVSLFWYQQALGQGPEFLTYFQNEAQLDKSGLPSDRFFAERPEGSVSTLKIQRTQQEDSAVYLCASTLSVLSKETQYFGPGTRLLVL.

This clone turned up a few times. The genes are TRBV2 and TRBJ1-2, with D hard to call. Trimming removed 7 bases from V and 13 bases from J, with 22 bases in between. Per the germline V gene, CDR1 is SNHLY and CDR2 is FYNNEI. CDR3 length equals 13 residues. The CDR3 sequence: CASINYPMGGSTF. In nucleotides, the CDR3 is TGTGCCAGCATTAATTACCCCATGGGCGGGTCCACCTTC.

The J gene is TRBJ1-5, the V gene TRBV28; D gene unclear. V lost 10 bases and J lost 0, with 16 bases in between. Germline-derived CDR1 and CDR2 are MDHEN and SYDVKM. This CDR3 is 15 amino acids long. Written as DNA, the CDR3 is TGTGCCACTTACCCGACGGAGTATAGCAATCAGCCCCAGCATTTT. The encoded protein is CATYPTEYSNQPQHF.

This clone came up a few times. The chain combines TRBV27 with TRBJ2-7, with 7 bases fitting TRBD1. V lost 6 bases, J lost 3 bases, and 5 bases stayed unmatched. This CDR3 comprises 13 residues. Per the germline V gene, CDR1 is MNHEY and CDR2 is SMNVEV (reference sequence). Here the CDR3 DNA reads TGTGCCAGCAGCAAGGGACAGAACTACGAGCAGTACTTC. Protein: CASSKGQNYEQYF.

This rearrangement joins TRBV4-3 to TRBJ2-7, with TRBD2 identical over 10 bases. The CDR3 has 17 amino acids. The germline gives CDR1 LGHNA, CDR2 YSLEER. Trimming removed 0 bases from V and 4 bases from J; junction bases left unmatched: 9. The CDR3 reads CASSQDAKREGLYEQYF. In DNA, the CDR3 is TGCGCCAGCAGCCAAGATGCCAAGCGGGAGGGCCTATACGAGCAGTACTTC.

The chain couples TRBV5-1 to TRBJ2-3; TRBD2 might be the D (5 bases). Germline values: CDR1 SGHRS, CDR2 YFSETQ. V was clipped by 6 bases and J by 3 bases, with 17 bases between them. The CDR3 runs to 15 residues. CDR3 amino acids: CASNQRGSGTDTQYF. The CDR3 nucleotides read TGCGCCAGCAATCAGAGAGGGAGTGGGACAGATACGCAGTATTTT.

This clone was observed a few times. In DNA, the CDR3 is TGTGCCAGCAGCCAAGATCCGGGGGCCAACGTCCTGACTTTC. This encodes CASSQDPGANVLTF. The chain couples TRBV4-2 to TRBJ2-6, with D unresolved. The CDR3 sequence is 14 residues long. The ends were cut back, 0 bases at V and 4 bases at J, with 4 bases in the middle. The V gene's germline CDR1 is LGHNA and CDR2 YNFKEQ.

The rearrangement joins TRBV19 to TRBJ2-6; a weak D match, TRBD2 (5 bases). The V and J ends lost 4 bases and 0 bases respectively, with 13 bases between them. Germline V gene lookup returns CDR1 LNHDA and CDR2 SQIVND (reference sequence). CDR3 length: 17 amino acids. The DNA for the CDR3 is TGTGCCAGTAGTACTCCTGGCGGGCGCTCTGGGGCCAACGTCCTGACTTTC. Protein: CASSTPGGRSGANVLTF. Complete variable domain (other parts from reference TRBV19 and TRBJ2-6): DGGITQSPKYLFRKEGQNVTLSCEQNLNHDAMYWYRQDPGQGLRLIYYSQIVNDFQKGDIAEGYSVSREKKESFPLTVTSAQKNPTAFYLCASSTPGGRSGANVLTFGAGSRLTVL.

This clone showed up just a few times. The CDR3 nucleotides are TGTGCCACCAGCAGAGAAGGAGGGGACGGCTACACCTTC. Amino acids: CATSREGGDGYTF. The chain employs TRBV15 and TRBJ1-2; tentatively, D is TRBD1 (5 bases). V lost 0 bases to trimming and J lost 8 bases, with 10 bases between them. The CDR3 length is 13 residues. Germline V lookup: CDR1 LNHNV, CDR2 YYDKDF (reference sequence).

This clone has more than one count but fewer than ten. The V and J genes are TRBV30 and TRBJ2-1; 7 nucleotides align to TRBD2. The J segment lost 0 bases and the V segment lost 0 bases, leaving 5 bases of the junction unmatched. Germline V gene lookup returns CDR1 GTSNPN and CDR2 SVGIG (reference sequence). The CDR3 totals 16 residues. CDR3 sequence reads: CAWSVFGRRSYNEQFF. In DNA form, the CDR3 reads TGTGCCTGGAGTGTATTCGGGAGGCGCTCCTACAATGAGCAGTTCTTC.

The chain uses TRBV7-2 and TRBJ2-3; 11 nucleotides agree with TRBD2. Trimming cost V 8 bases and J 3 bases; bases outside gene matches: 7. The CDR3 covers 15 residues. CDR1 is SGHTA, CDR2 FQGNSA, per germline. As DNA, the CDR3 is TGTGCCAGCTTACTAGCGGGAGAAAAAACAGATACGCAGTATTTT. It codes for CASLLAGEKTDTQYF.

The CDR3 bases are TGTGCCAGCAGCTCAGACACCGGGGATCAGCCCCAGCATTTT. It specifies CASSSDTGDQPQHF. V and J are TRBV7-8 and TRBJ1-5; D remains ambiguous. This CDR3 has 14 residues. Trimming removed 4 bases from V and 5 bases from J, with 12 bases in between. CDR1 and CDR2 (germline): SGHVS, FQNEAQ.

This clone has a handful of counts. V gene TRBV2 combines with J gene TRBJ1-2; D ambiguous. This CDR3 is 14 amino acids long. Germline CDR1 is SNHLY and CDR2 is FYNNEI. V shed 3 bases and J shed 0 bases, with 8 bases lying between them. The CDR3 is CASSERRANYGYTF. As DNA, the CDR3 is TGTGCCAGCAGTGAGCGGCGGGCTAACTATGGCTACACCTTC.

This chain links TRBV6-5 with TRBJ1-1; D uncertain. The CDR3 extends over 14 amino acids. The V gene lost 0 bases and the J gene lost 7 bases, with 12 bases spanning the gap. Germline V gene data show CDR1 as MNHEY and CDR2 as SVGAGI. The CDR3 nucleotides are TGTGCCAGCAGTTACTCCGGAGTTAATGGTGAAGCTTTCTTT. Amino acid sequence: CASSYSGVNGEAFF.

The chain has TRBV6-6 and TRBJ1-2; TRBD1 aligns across 8 bases. The germline CDR1 and CDR2 sequences are MNHNY and SVGAGI (reference sequence). CDR3 length: 15 residues. The J segment lost 3 bases and the V segment lost 4 bases, leaving 7 bases of the junction unmatched. In DNA, the CDR3 is TGTGCCAGCAGTTCGCAGGGGGCGCGGGACTATGGCTACACCTTC. Translating gives CASSSQGARDYGYTF.

This chain uses TRBV19 with TRBJ2-1; possible D gene TRBD2, 6 bases. The CDR3 totals 14 residues. Trimming took 3 bases from V and 7 from J, leaving 13 bases between them. Per germline, CDR1 LNHDA and CDR2 SQIVND (reference sequence). CDR3 DNA sequence: TGTGCCAGTAGTATGTCGGGAGTTTTAAATGAGCAGTTCTTC. Its protein product is CASSMSGVLNEQFF. Together with reference TRBV19 and TRBJ2-1, the CDR3 gives the full variable domain: DGGITQSPKYLFRKEGQNVTLSCEQNLNHDAMYWYRQDPGQGLRLIYYSQIVNDFQKGDIAEGYSVSREKKESFPLTVTSAQKNPTAFYLCASSMSGVLNEQFFGPGTRLTVL.

The chain joins TRBV7-2 to TRBJ1-3, with D maybe TRBD1 (6 bases). This CDR3 has 16 amino acids. Per the germline V gene, CDR1 is SGHTA and CDR2 is FQGNSA. Trimming shortened V by 5 bases and J by 11 bases, and 25 bases separated the two germline ends. The CDR3 nucleotides are TGTGCCAGCAGCGTAGACAGGAGGGCGGTAGGTACCGCCATATATTTT. Its protein product is CASSVDRRAVGTAIYF.

This sequence joins TRBV19 and TRBJ2-7; 8 nucleotides agree with TRBD2. Trimming cost V 4 bases and J 1 base; bases outside gene matches: 9. The CDR3 consists of 16 residues. CDR1 is LNHDA, CDR2 SQIVND, per germline (reference sequence). The CDR3 DNA sequence: TGTGCCAGTAGTAACGACGTGGCGGGAGGTTCCTACGAGCAGTACTTC. As protein: CASSNDVAGGSYEQYF.

This chain joins TRBV27 and TRBJ2-2; D unclear. Trimming removed 2 bases from V and 4 bases from J, with 5 bases in between. Germline V gives CDR1 MNHEY, CDR2 SMNVEV (reference sequence). This CDR3 contains 13 residues. The CDR3: CASSLGRTGELFF. The DNA for the CDR3 is TGTGCCAGCAGTTTAGGGCGCACCGGGGAGCTGTTTTTT.

This clone was detected a few times. This chain connects TRBV4-1 to TRBJ1-2, with 9 bases aligning to TRBD1. The CDR3 runs to 15 residues. V shed 5 bases and J 5 bases; nucleotides not matched to a gene: 9. Per the germline V gene, CDR1 is MGHRA and CDR2 is YSYEKL. The CDR3 protein is CASSDWTGEGYGYTF. CDR3 nucleotides: TGCGCCAGCAGCGACTGGACAGGGGAAGGGTATGGCTACACCTTC.

The chain recombines TRBV27 with TRBJ2-5; possible D gene TRBD2, 6 bases. The J call may be in error: the DNA end matches TRBJ2-7 better. This CDR3 spans 15 amino acids. Germline CDR1 is MNHEY and CDR2 is SMNVEV (reference sequence). The CDR3 loop reads CASSPAWGVKGEQYF. The CDR3 bases are TGTGCCAGCAGTCCCGCGTGGGGGGTGAAAGGCGAGCAGTACTTC.

The chain is built from TRBV4-3 and TRBJ2-5, with D maybe TRBD1 (5 bases). The tail of the sequence fits TRBJ2-7 better, so the J call may be wrong. The germline gives CDR1 LGHNA, CDR2 YSLEER. The CDR3 spans 12 residues. In nucleotides, the CDR3 is TGCGCCAGCAGCCAAGATCAGGGCGAGCAGTACTTC. Translation: CASSQDQGEQYF.